Shown below are 18 T cell receptor beta chains from a single sample sequenced in a study of blood T cell repertoires in COVID-19. TCRdb keeps only in-frame clones here, not all; method: immunoSEQ multiplex PCR. This table has fewer than 200,000 clones, almost 80% appearing once. Specimen: PBMCs or T cells enriched from blood (not recorded which). The receptor set was obtained from a woman aged 45-65 years who had recovered from COVID-19.

The CDR3 region is CASSQKVRDSSGNTIYF. For the CDR3, the DNA is TGCGCCAGCAGCCAGAAGGTCCGGGACAGCTCTGGAAACACCATATATTTT. The chain links TRBV4-1 to TRBJ1-3; 7 bases are shared with TRBD1. V was pared by 3 bases and J by 0 bases, with 8 bases of the junction left unmatched. The CDR3 contains 17 residues. Germline V lookup: CDR1 MGHRA, CDR2 YSYEKL.

The chain recombines TRBV25-1 with TRBJ2-5; D not certain. V was clipped by 2 bases and J by 2 bases, with 6 bases between them. CDR1 is MGHDK and CDR2 is SYGVNS in the germline V gene. The CDR3 contains 13 residues. The chain's CDR3 is CASSEIRQETQYF. In DNA, the CDR3 is TGTGCCAGCAGTGAAATCAGGCAAGAGACCCAGTACTTC. Full variable domain (rest looked up from reference TRBV25-1 and TRBJ2-5): EADIYQTPRYLVIGTGKKITLECSQTMGHDKMYWYQQDPGMELHLIHYSYGVNSTEKGDLSSESTVSRIRTEHFPLTLESARPSHTSQYLCASSEIRQETQYFGPGTRLLVL.

V usage is TRBV28 and J usage is TRBJ1-4; 8 nucleotides line up with TRBD1. Germline CDR1 reads MDHEN; CDR2 reads SYDVKM. Unmatched junction bases numbered 6, after V lost 6 bases and J lost 3 bases. CDR3 length: 15 amino acids. CDR3 amino acids: CASRSTGGSNEKLFF. The CDR3, as DNA: TGTGCCAGCAGGTCAACAGGGGGTTCTAATGAAAAACTGTTTTTT.

This sequence joins TRBV30 and TRBJ1-6; a weak D match, TRBD1 (5 bases). Germline V lookup: CDR1 GTSNPN, CDR2 SVGIG (reference sequence). Trimming shortened V by 2 bases and J by 6 bases, and 11 bases separated the two germline ends. The CDR3 is made up of 14 amino acids. DNA of the CDR3: TGTGCCTGGAGTCTCCGGGGGGGTAATTCACCCCTCCACTTT. As protein: CAWSLRGGNSPLHF. The full variable domain, its missing parts supplied by reference TRBV30 and TRBJ1-6, is SQTIHQWPATLVQPVGSPLSLECTVEGTSNPNLYWYRQAAGRGLQLLFYSVGIGQISSEVPQNLSASRPQDRQFILSSKKLLLSDSGFYLCAWSLRGGNSPLHFGNGTRLTVT.

Here the CDR3 DNA reads TGTGCCAGCAGCTTAGCGCCCCCGGGACAGTCCTACGAGCAGTACTTC. Its protein is CASSLAPPGQSYEQYF. The chain has TRBV7-6 and TRBJ2-7; 7 bases are shared with TRBD1. The V and J ends lost 0 bases and 1 base, in that order; junction bases with no gene match: 6. There are 16 residues in the CDR3. From germline, CDR1 is SGHVS and CDR2 FNYEAQ.

The sample holds one count of this clone. V is TRBV27 and J is TRBJ2-5, with 11 bases aligning to TRBD2. With V trimmed by 5 bases and J by 5 bases, 7 bases remained unmatched. The CDR3 runs 15 residues. Germline V gene data show CDR1 as MNHEY and CDR2 as SMNVEV (reference sequence). This chain's CDR3 is CASSQYLAGGETQYF. The CDR3 DNA reads TGTGCCAGCAGTCAGTACTTAGCGGGGGGGGAGACCCAGTACTTC.

The chain combines TRBV5-1 with TRBJ2-1; 10 nucleotides agree with TRBD2. Per germline, CDR1 SGHRS and CDR2 YFSETQ. Trimming cost V 1 base and J 6 bases; bases outside gene matches: 4. CDR3 length: 15 amino acids. CDR3 in DNA: TGCGCCAGCAGCTTGTCCCTAGCGGGAGCCAATGAGCAGTTCTTC. The encoded protein is CASSLSLAGANEQFF.

The chain employs TRBV7-2 and TRBJ2-1; the D is unclear. The germline V and J ends were trimmed by 5 bases and 9 bases, with 8 bases remaining between them. The germline V gene has CDR1 SGHTA and CDR2 FQGNSA. This CDR3 spans 11 amino acids. The CDR3 DNA reads as TGTGCCAGCAGCCCTCGTAGTGAGCAGTTCTTC. It translates to CASSPRSEQFF.

The rearrangement links TRBV29-1 to TRBJ1-2; no reliable D call. The V end was cut by 2 bases, the J end by 2 bases, with 6 bases between. CDR3 length equals 12 residues. The germline CDR1 and CDR2 sequences are SQVTM and ANQGSEA. The CDR3 nucleotides read TGCAGCGTTGAATCGGTAAACTATGGCTACACCTTC. The encoded protein is CSVESVNYGYTF.

V gene TRBV5-4 combines with J gene TRBJ1-5; no clear D gene. Germline V gives CDR1 SGHNT, CDR2 YYREEE (reference sequence). The CDR3 is made up of 14 amino acids. The ends were cut back, 4 bases at V and 2 bases at J, with 10 bases in the middle. The CDR3 here is CASSGGLGNQPQHF. The CDR3 nucleotides read TGTGCCAGCAGCGGAGGGCTGGGCAATCAGCCCCAGCATTTT. Using reference TRBV5-4 and TRBJ1-5 for the parts outside the CDR3, the full variable domain is ETGVTQSPTHLIKTRGQQVTLRCSSQSGHNTVSWYQQALGQGPQFIFQYYREEENGRGNFPPRFSGLQFPNYSSELNVNALELDDSALYLCASSGGLGNQPQHFGDGTRLSIL.

The V and J genes are TRBV19 and TRBJ2-2; 10 bases match TRBD2. This CDR3 is 16 amino acids long. CDR1 is LNHDA and CDR2 is SQIVND in the germline V gene (reference sequence). V shed 5 bases and J 6 bases; nucleotides not matched to a gene: 9. The CDR3 DNA follows: TGTGCCAGTAGTGGCGGGGGACTAGCGTTCTCCGGGGAGCTGTTTTTT. It yields the protein CASSGGGLAFSGELFF.

A word on this clone: At the DNA level, this CDR3 is encoded by other sequences in the same sample as well. The chain recombines TRBV5-1 with TRBJ2-2; maybe TRBD1 (5 bases). V lost 0 bases to trimming and J lost 0 bases, with 6 bases between them. This CDR3 contains 15 residues. Germline-derived CDR1 and CDR2 are SGHRS and YFSETQ. The CDR3 loop is CASSLETANTGELFF. For the CDR3, the DNA is TGCGCCAGCAGCTTGGAGACAGCGAACACCGGGGAGCTGTTTTTT. The whole variable domain, remainder taken from reference TRBV5-1 and TRBJ2-2, is KAGVTQTPRYLIKTRGQQVTLSCSPISGHRSVSWYQQTPGQGLQFLFEYFSETQRNKGNFPGRFSGRQFSNSRSEMNVSTLELGDSALYLCASSLETANTGELFFGEGSRLTVL.

V usage is TRBV27 and J usage is TRBJ1-6, with no clear D. V dropped 5 bases and J dropped 6 bases, with 14 bases sitting between them. Germline-derived CDR1 and CDR2 are MNHEY and SMNVEV (reference sequence). The CDR3 extends over 15 amino acids. The CDR3, as DNA: TGTGCCAGCAGTCAGCGCTTCCTTCTTAATTCACCCCTCCACTTT. This sequence encodes CASSQRFLLNSPLHF.

CDR3 region: CASSLTRGLMRTDTQYF. As DNA, the CDR3 is TGTGCCAGCAGCTTGACGAGAGGCCTGATGAGGACAGATACGCAGTATTTT. V usage is TRBV5-8 and J usage is TRBJ2-3; D remains unclear. The CDR3 covers 17 residues. Germline loops: CDR1 SGHTS, CDR2 YDEGEE. The V end was cut by 1 base, the J end by 3 bases, with 18 bases between. The variable domain in full, completed from reference TRBV5-8 and TRBJ2-3, reads EAGVTQSPTHLIKTRGQQATLRCSPISGHTSVYWYQQALGLGLQFLLWYDEGEERNRGNFPPRFSGRQFPNYSSELNVNALELEDSALYLCASSLTRGLMRTDTQYFGPGTRLTVL.

The gene calls are TRBV2 and TRBJ2-7, with TRBD1 matching over 9 bases. V dropped 6 bases and J dropped 5; count of bases not matched to a gene: 2. The CDR3 consists of 12 residues. CDR1 SNHLY and CDR2 FYNNEI come from the germline V gene. CDR3: CASRDRGHEQYF. The CDR3 DNA reads as TGTGCCAGCAGGGACAGGGGCCACGAGCAGTACTTC.

The chain uses TRBV5-8 and TRBJ2-2, with 15 positions matching TRBD2. V lost 3 bases, J lost 5 bases, and 5 bases stayed unmatched. CDR3 length: 17 amino acids. From germline, CDR1 is SGHTS and CDR2 YDEGEE. CDR3 nucleotides: TGTGCCAGCAGCTGGACTAGCGGGAGGGCCATGACCGGGGAGCTGTTTTTT. Its protein product is CASSWTSGRAMTGELFF.

The V gene is TRBV28, the J gene TRBJ1-5, with D tentatively TRBD1 (5 bases). CDR1 is MDHEN, CDR2 SYDVKM, per germline. CDR3 length equals 11 residues. The germline V and J ends were trimmed by 7 bases and 7 bases, with 8 bases remaining between them. CDR3 protein: CASNGGQPQHF. DNA for the CDR3: TGTGCCAGCAACGGGGGACAGCCCCAGCATTTT.

V and J are TRBV6-1 and TRBJ2-7; TRBD1 is a possible D gene (5 bases). The CDR3 loop spans 14 amino acids. V lost 5 bases, J lost 4 bases, and 15 bases lay in between. Per germline, CDR1 MNHNS and CDR2 SASEGT. The CDR3 spells CASSTRQLSYEQYF. The CDR3 coding sequence is TGTGCCAGCAGTACCAGACAGTTATCATACGAGCAGTACTTC.